This is a list of T cell receptor beta chains from one sample in a study of T cell repertoires in cytomegalovirus infection. Via MiXCR, TCRdb re-called the reads, giving one row per CDR3 protein. This table holds 400,000 or so distinct CDR3 sequences, approximately 31% found once. The sample taken for sequencing was PBMCs. The receptors were sampled from a human donor in good health (CMV status not recorded). Some clones in this sample may be carry-over from other donors' samples. Both conserved end residues are part of each CDR3. Each record gives: V gene, D gene, clone size, J gene, CDR3 DNA, CDR3 protein. A D gene is named only where the DNA matches it firmly. Size is omitted from some rows. Given values are once, few, many or a class for expanded clones.

V gene: TRBV6-5
D gene: .
clone size: .
J gene: TRBJ1-3
CDR3 DNA: TGTGCCAGCAGTTTAAACACTCTGAGCCGGGGTGGAAACACCATATATTTT
CDR3 protein: CASSLNTLSRGGNTIYF

V gene: TRBV11-2
D gene: .
clone size: .
J gene: TRBJ2-7
CDR3 DNA: TGTGCCAGCAGCCAACGGGACCCCTCCTACGAGCAGTACTTC
CDR3 protein: CASSQRDPSYEQYF

V gene: TRBV11-2
D gene: .
clone size: .
J gene: TRBJ2-3
CDR3 DNA: TGTGCCAGCAGCTTTCGGACCGGCGCAGATACGCAGTATTTT
CDR3 protein: CASSFRTGADTQYF

V gene: TRBV6-6
D gene: .
clone size: .
J gene: TRBJ2-3
CDR3 DNA: TGTGCCAGCAGGGACCAAGCGGATACGCAGTATTTT
CDR3 protein: CASRDQADTQYF

V gene: TRBV6-5
D gene: .
clone size: .
J gene: TRBJ1-6
CDR3 DNA: TGTGCCAGCAGCCAGACTCGGGATAATTCACCCCTCCACTTT
CDR3 protein: CASSQTRDNSPLHF

V gene: TRBV7-8
D gene: .
clone size: many
J gene: TRBJ1-5
CDR3 DNA: TGTGCCAGCAGCTTCGGGGCAGGTCTTAGCAATCAGCCCCAGCATTTT
CDR3 protein: CASSFGAGLSNQPQHF

V gene: TRBV27
D gene: .
clone size: few
J gene: TRBJ2-1
CDR3 DNA: TGTGCCAGCAGTTTCTCTCATGAGCAGTTCTTC
CDR3 protein: CASSFSHEQFF

V gene: TRBV7-8
D gene: TRBD1
clone size: many
J gene: TRBJ1-2
CDR3 DNA: TGTGCCAGCAGTTCGTCCGGGACAGGGATGAGAAACTATGGCTACACCTTC
CDR3 protein: CASSSSGTGMRNYGYTF

V gene: TRBV7-2
D gene: TRBD2
clone size: many
J gene: TRBJ2-7
CDR3 DNA: TGTGCCAGCAGCTCTGGGACTAAAAATCTAGGGCAGTACTTC
CDR3 protein: CASSSGTKNLGQYF

V gene: TRBV7-8
D gene: .
clone size: few
J gene: TRBJ2-3
CDR3 DNA: TGTGCCAGCAGCTTAATCTTTTCTAGCGCCAGAAAAAACACAGATACGCAGTATTTT
CDR3 protein: CASSLIFSSARKNTDTQYF

V gene: TRBV6-5
D gene: .
clone size: .
J gene: TRBJ1-1
CDR3 DNA: TGTGCCAGCAGTCCCGGGGTCCTGTTGAGCACTGAAGCTTTCTTT
CDR3 protein: CASSPGVLLSTEAFF

V gene: TRBV5-6
D gene: .
clone size: .
J gene: TRBJ1-5
CDR3 DNA: TGTGCCAGCAGTGCAGGAATCTCTTTCCATCAGCCCCAGCATTTT
CDR3 protein: CASSAGISFHQPQHF

V gene: TRBV6-2/TRBV6-3
D gene: TRBD1
clone size: .
J gene: TRBJ2-2
CDR3 DNA: TGTGCCAGCAGTTATGCACAGGGGCGCACCGGGGAGCTGTTTTTT
CDR3 protein: CASSYAQGRTGELFF

V gene: TRBV28
D gene: .
clone size: few
J gene: TRBJ1-1
CDR3 DNA: TGTGCCAGCACCCTTTACGGAGGAGTGAACACTGAAGCTTTCTTT
CDR3 protein: CASTLYGGVNTEAFF

V gene: TRBV6-6
D gene: .
clone size: .
J gene: TRBJ1-3
CDR3 DNA: TGTGCCAGTAACAACAGGGCAGGAAACACCATATATTTT
CDR3 protein: CASNNRAGNTIYF

V gene: TRBV6-6
D gene: .
clone size: .
J gene: TRBJ1-4
CDR3 DNA: TGTGCCAGCAGTTACAGGGAGGTTAATGAAAAACTGTTTTTT
CDR3 protein: CASSYREVNEKLFF

V gene: TRBV29-1
D gene: .
clone size: once
J gene: TRBJ2-7
CDR3 DNA: TGCAGCGTTGAAGACCGTAGAGGGGGCTACGAGCAGTACTTC
CDR3 protein: CSVEDRRGGYEQYF

V gene: TRBV7-8
D gene: .
clone size: many
J gene: TRBJ2-2
CDR3 DNA: TGTGCCAGCAGCCTCCCGGGTGGGAAACCCCGGGCCGGGGAGCTGTTTTTT
CDR3 protein: CASSLPGGKPRAGELFF

V gene: TRBV5-4
D gene: .
clone size: .
J gene: TRBJ2-5
CDR3 DNA: TGTGCCAGCAGCTCCTCAGACAGATCAGAGACCCAGTACTTC
CDR3 protein: CASSSSDRSETQYF

V gene: TRBV6-6
D gene: .
clone size: few
J gene: TRBJ2-7
CDR3 DNA: TGTGCCAGCAGAGGAATCCGGGACACAGCCTACGAGCAGTACTTC
CDR3 protein: CASRGIRDTAYEQYF

V gene: TRBV20-1
D gene: .
clone size: .
J gene: TRBJ2-4
CDR3 DNA: TGCAGTGCGCGCGGGGGCTCCCTAGCCAAAAACATTCAGTACTTC
CDR3 protein: CSARGGSLAKNIQYF

V gene: TRBV12-3/TRBV12-4
D gene: .
clone size: .
J gene: TRBJ2-7
CDR3 DNA: TGTGCCAGCAGTTTGGCAGGGATATACGAGCAGTACTTC
CDR3 protein: CASSLAGIYEQYF

V gene: TRBV19
D gene: .
clone size: .
J gene: TRBJ2-2
CDR3 DNA: TGTGCCAGTAGTTCCCCAATGAGGGGGGCGCCCGGGGAGCTGTTTTTT
CDR3 protein: CASSSPMRGAPGELFF

V gene: TRBV7-9
D gene: TRBD1
clone size: few
J gene: TRBJ1-4
CDR3 DNA: TGTGCCAGCAGCTACACAGGGGGAGCTAATGAAAAACTGTTTTTT
CDR3 protein: CASSYTGGANEKLFF

V gene: TRBV20-1
D gene: .
clone size: once
J gene: TRBJ2-7
CDR3 DNA: TGCAGTGCTGGTCAATACGAGCAGTACTTC
CDR3 protein: CSAGQYEQYF

V gene: TRBV14
D gene: .
clone size: .
J gene: TRBJ1-4
CDR3 DNA: TGTGCCAGCAGCCAAGGACGCAGACCCCACACAATGTTTTTT
CDR3 protein: CASSQGRRPHTMFF

V gene: TRBV29-1
D gene: TRBD2
clone size: .
J gene: TRBJ2-1
CDR3 DNA: TGCAGCGTGACCAGGATAGCGGGAGTAGTGAATGAGCAGTTCTTC
CDR3 protein: CSVTRIAGVVNEQFF

V gene: TRBV28
D gene: TRBD1
clone size: few
J gene: TRBJ2-7
CDR3 DNA: TGTGCCAGCAGATACCGGGACAGGGGGAGTCAGTACTTC
CDR3 protein: CASRYRDRGSQYF

V gene: TRBV7-2
D gene: .
clone size: .
J gene: TRBJ2-3
CDR3 DNA: TGTTCCAGCAGCTTAGGCTCGTGGCGGGTGAGCTCAGATACGCAGTATTTT
CDR3 protein: CSSSLGSWRVSSDTQYF